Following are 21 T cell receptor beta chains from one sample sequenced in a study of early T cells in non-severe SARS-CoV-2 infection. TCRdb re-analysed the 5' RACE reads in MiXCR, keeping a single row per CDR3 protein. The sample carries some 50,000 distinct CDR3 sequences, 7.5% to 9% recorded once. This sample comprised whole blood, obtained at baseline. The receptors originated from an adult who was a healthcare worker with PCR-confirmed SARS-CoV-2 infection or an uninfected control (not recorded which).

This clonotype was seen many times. DNA for the CDR3: TGTGCCAGCAGCGAGCGACTAGCGGGAGGAAACTACAATGAGCAGTTCTTC. This gives the protein CASSERLAGGNYNEQFF. The chain carries TRBV7-8 and TRBJ2-1; 13 positions agree with TRBD2. The CDR3 consists of 17 residues. Germline V gene sequence: CDR1 SGHVS, CDR2 FQNEAQ. Trimming cost V 5 bases and J 3 bases; bases outside gene matches: 7.

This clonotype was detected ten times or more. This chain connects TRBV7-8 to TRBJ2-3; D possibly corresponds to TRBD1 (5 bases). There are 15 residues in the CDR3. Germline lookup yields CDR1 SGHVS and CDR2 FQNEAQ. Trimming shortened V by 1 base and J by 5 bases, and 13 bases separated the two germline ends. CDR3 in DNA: TGTGCCAGCAGCTTAGGAGGTCAGGGAAGAGATACGCAGTATTTT. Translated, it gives CASSLGGQGRDTQYF.

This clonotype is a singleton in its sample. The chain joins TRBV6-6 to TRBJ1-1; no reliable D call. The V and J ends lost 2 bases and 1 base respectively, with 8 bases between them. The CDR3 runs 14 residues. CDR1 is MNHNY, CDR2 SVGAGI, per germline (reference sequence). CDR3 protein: CASSYGGRNTEAFF. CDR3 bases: TGTGCCAGCAGTTACGGCGGACGGAACACTGAAGCTTTCTTT.

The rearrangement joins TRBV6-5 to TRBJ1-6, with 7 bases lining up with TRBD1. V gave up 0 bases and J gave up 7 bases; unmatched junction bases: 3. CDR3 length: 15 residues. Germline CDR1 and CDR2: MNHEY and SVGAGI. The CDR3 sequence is CASSYSTGSNSPLHF. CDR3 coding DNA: TGTGCCAGCAGTTACTCGACAGGGAGCAATTCACCCCTCCACTTT.

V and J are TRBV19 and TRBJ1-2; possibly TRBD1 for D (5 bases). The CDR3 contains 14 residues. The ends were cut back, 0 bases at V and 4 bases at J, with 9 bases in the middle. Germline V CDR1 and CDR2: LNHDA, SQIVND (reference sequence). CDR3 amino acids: CASSIDRGGYGYTF. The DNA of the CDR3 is TGTGCCAGTAGTATAGATCGTGGGGGCTATGGCTACACCTTC.

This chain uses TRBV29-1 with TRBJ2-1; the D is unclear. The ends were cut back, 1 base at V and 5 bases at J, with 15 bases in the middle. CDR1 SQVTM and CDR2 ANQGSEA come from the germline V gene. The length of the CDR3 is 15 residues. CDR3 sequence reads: CSVEAYSILDNEQFF. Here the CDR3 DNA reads TGCAGCGTTGAAGCGTACAGCATCCTAGACAATGAGCAGTTCTTC.

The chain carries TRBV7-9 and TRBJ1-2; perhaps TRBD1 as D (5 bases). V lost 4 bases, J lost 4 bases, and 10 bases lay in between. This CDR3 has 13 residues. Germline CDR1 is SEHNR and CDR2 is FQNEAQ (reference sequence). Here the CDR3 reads CASSYRQGYGYTF. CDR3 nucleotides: TGTGCCAGCAGCTATCGTCAGGGCTATGGCTACACCTTC.

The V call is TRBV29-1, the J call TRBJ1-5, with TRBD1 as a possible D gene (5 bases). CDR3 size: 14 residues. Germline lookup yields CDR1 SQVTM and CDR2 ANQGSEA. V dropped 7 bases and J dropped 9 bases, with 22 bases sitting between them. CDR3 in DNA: TGCAGCGAGCCGGGACCGCTGCCGAGCGGGCCCCAGCATTTT. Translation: CSEPGPLPSGPQHF.

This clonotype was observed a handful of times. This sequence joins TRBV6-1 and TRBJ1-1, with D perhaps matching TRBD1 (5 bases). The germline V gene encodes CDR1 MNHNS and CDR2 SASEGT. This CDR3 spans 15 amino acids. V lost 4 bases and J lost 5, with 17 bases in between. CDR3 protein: CASSVEQAWGTEAFF. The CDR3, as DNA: TGTGCCAGCAGTGTTGAACAGGCCTGGGGGACTGAAGCTTTCTTT.

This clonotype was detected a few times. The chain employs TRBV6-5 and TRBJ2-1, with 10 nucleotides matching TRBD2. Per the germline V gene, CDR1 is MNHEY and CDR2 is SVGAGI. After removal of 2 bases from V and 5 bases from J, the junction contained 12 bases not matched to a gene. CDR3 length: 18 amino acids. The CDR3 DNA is TGTGCCAGCAGTTACCTTATGATAGCGGGAGGTACCAACAATGAGCAGTTCTTC. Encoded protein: CASSYLMIAGGTNNEQFF.

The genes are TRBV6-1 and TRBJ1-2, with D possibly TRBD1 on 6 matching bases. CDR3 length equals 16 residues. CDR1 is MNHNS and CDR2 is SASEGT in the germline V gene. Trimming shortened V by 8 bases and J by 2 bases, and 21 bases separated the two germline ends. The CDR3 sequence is CASLYRAGTMNYGYTF. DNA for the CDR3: TGTGCCAGCCTTTACCGCGCCGGGACAATGAACTATGGCTACACCTTC.

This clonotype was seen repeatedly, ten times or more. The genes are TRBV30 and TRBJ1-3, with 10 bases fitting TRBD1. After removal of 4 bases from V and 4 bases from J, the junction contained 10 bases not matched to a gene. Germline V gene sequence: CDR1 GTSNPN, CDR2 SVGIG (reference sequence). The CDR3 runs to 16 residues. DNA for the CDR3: TGTGCCTGGATGCTTCCGACAGGGGGCTTCGGAAACACCATATATTTT. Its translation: CAWMLPTGGFGNTIYF.

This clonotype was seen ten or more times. DNA of the CDR3: TGTGCCAGCACCCTAGCGGGACTCCTGGAGGAGCAGTACTTC. Protein sequence: CASTLAGLLEEQYF. The chain joins TRBV11-2 to TRBJ2-7; the match to TRBD2 covers 9 bases. V shed 7 bases, J shed 7 bases, and the junction held 11 bases outside the gene matches. Per germline, CDR1 SGHAT and CDR2 FQNNGV. The CDR3 spans 14 residues.

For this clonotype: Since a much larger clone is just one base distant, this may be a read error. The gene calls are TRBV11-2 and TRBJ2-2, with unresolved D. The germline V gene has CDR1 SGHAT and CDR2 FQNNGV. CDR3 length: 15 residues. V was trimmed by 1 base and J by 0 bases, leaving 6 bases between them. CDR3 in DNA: TGTGCCAGCAGCTTAGCTCAGACGAACACCGGGGAGCTGTTTTTT. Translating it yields CASSLAQTNTGELFF. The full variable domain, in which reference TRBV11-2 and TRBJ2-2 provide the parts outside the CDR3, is EAGVAQSPRYKIIEKRQSVAFWCNPISGHATLYWYQQILGQGPKLLIQFQNNGVVDDSQLPKDRFSAERLKGVDSTLKIQPAKLEDSAVYLCASSLAQTNTGELFFGEGSRLTVL.

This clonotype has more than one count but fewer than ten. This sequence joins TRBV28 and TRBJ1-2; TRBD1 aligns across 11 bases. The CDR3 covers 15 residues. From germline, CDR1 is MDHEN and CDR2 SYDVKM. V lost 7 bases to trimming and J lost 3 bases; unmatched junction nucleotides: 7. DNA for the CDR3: TGTGCCAGCAACGGACAGGGGGCAGCGTACTATGGCTACACCTTC. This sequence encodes CASNGQGAAYYGYTF.

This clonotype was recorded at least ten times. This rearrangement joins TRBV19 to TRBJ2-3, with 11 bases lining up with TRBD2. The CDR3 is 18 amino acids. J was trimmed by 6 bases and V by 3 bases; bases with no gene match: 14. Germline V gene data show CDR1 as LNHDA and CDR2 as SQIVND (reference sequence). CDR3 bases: TGTGCCAGTAGTATGAGGGGACCGACTAGCGGGAAGGGTGATACGCAGTATTTT. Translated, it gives CASSMRGPTSGKGDTQYF.

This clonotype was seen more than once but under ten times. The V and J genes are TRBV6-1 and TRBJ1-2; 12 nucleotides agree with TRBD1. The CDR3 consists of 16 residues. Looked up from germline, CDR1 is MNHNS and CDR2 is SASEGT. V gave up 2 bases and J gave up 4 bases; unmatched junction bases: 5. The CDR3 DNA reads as TGTGCCAGCAGTGAACCGGGACAGGGGGCGGGCTATGGCTACACCTTC. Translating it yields CASSEPGQGAGYGYTF.

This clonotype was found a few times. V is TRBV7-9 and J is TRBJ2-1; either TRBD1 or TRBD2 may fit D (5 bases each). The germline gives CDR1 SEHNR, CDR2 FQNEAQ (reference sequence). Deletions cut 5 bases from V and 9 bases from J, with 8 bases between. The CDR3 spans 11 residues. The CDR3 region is CASSLGTEQFF. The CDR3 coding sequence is TGTGCCAGCAGCCTGGGGACTGAGCAGTTCTTC. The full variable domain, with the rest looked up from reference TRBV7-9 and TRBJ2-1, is DTGVSQNPRHKITKRGQNVTFRCDPISEHNRLYWYRQTLGQGPEFLTYFQNEAQLEKSRLLSDRFSAERPKGSFSTLEIQRTEQGDSAMYLCASSLGTEQFFGPGTRLTVL.

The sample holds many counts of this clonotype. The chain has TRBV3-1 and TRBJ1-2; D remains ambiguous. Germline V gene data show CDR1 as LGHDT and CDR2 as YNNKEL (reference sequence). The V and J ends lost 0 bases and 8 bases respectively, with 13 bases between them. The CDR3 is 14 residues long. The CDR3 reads CASSQDRQALGYTF. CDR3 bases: TGTGCCAGCAGCCAAGATCGCCAGGCTCTAGGCTACACCTTC.

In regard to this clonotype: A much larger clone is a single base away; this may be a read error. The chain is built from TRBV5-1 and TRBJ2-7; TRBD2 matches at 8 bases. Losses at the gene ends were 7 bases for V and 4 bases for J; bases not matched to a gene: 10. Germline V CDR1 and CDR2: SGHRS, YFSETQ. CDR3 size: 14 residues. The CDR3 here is CASGLGLGEYEQYF. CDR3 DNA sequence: TGCGCCAGCGGCCTGGGACTAGGCGAGTACGAGCAGTACTTC.

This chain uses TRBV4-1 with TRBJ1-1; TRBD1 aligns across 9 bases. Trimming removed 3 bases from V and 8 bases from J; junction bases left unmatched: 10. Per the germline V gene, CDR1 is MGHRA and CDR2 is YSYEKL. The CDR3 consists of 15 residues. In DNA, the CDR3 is TGCGCCAGCAGCCAGCTCCGGGACAGGGTCCCAGAAGCTTTCTTT. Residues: CASSQLRDRVPEAFF.